These 26 T cell receptor beta chains came from one sample sequenced in a study of regulatory T cells in long-lasting Graves disease. Time point given: newly diagnosed GD, antithyroid drugs for less than 3 months. PBMC RNA served as the TCR library source. CDR3-region Arm-PCR and iRepertoire HTBI primers produced the TCR beta libraries. One entry per CDR3 protein results from TCRdb running MiXCR on the multiplex PCR reads. The sample records 520,000 or so distinct CDR3 sequences, approximately 12% being singletons. Another study also made use of these data, one on T cells in Graves' hyperthyroidism and ophthalmopathy.

The input for sequencing was peripheral blood mononuclear cells (PBMCs), taken at new diagnosis, from a patient treated with antithyroid drugs. The receptors shown here come from a woman under 40 with Graves disease.

There are a few counts of this clonotype. A much more abundant neighbour one base away suggests this may be a read error. The chain has TRBV4-2 and TRBJ1-2; 8 bases map to TRBD1. V trimming: 4 bases; J trimming: 4 bases; junction bases outside the gene matches: 2. Germline CDR1 reads LGHNA; CDR2 reads YNFKEQ. This CDR3 is built from 13 residues. In DNA form, the CDR3 reads TGTGCCAGCAGCCGGACAGGGCGCTATGGCTACACCTTC. This gives the protein CASSRTGRYGYTF.

This clonotype was seen at least ten times. The rearrangement joins TRBV7-7 to TRBJ2-3; D is unclear. The CDR3 is made up of 14 amino acids. CDR1 and CDR2 (germline): SSHAT, FNYEAQ (reference sequence). V was cut by 1 base and J by 1 base, with 6 bases left in between. CDR3 DNA: TGTGCCAGCAGCTTAGATTGGGGCACAGATACGCAGTATTTT. Residues: CASSLDWGTDTQYF.

In its sample, this clonotype was seen a few times. One base away lies a much larger clone, so this may be a sequencing read error. The chain recombines TRBV10-3 with TRBJ1-6; D gene unclear. With 6 bases removed from V and 11 bases from J, the gap between germline ends came to 20 bases. Per germline, CDR1 ENHRY and CDR2 SYGVKD. The CDR3 runs 15 residues. The CDR3 here is CAISPRGGRDPPLHF. The CDR3 DNA reads TGTGCCATCAGCCCGAGAGGAGGCCGTGATCCACCCCTCCACTTT.

This clonotype was counted ten times or more. The chain combines TRBV2 with TRBJ2-7, with no clear D. CDR1 SNHLY and CDR2 FYNNEI come from the germline V gene. There are 14 residues in the CDR3. Between the trimmed V and J ends, which lost 0 bases and 2 bases, there was a span of 8 bases. The CDR3 region is CASSEAPATYEQYF. DNA of the CDR3: TGTGCCAGCAGTGAAGCCCCAGCCACCTACGAGCAGTACTTC. The full variable domain, in which reference TRBV2 and TRBJ2-7 provide the parts outside the CDR3, is EPEVTQTPSHQVTQMGQEVILRCVPISNHLYFYWYRQILGQKVEFLVSFYNNEISEKSEIFDDQFSVERPDGSNFTLKIRSTKLEDSAMYFCASSEAPATYEQYFGPGTRLTVT.

The table lists this clonotype with a few counts. The chain joins TRBV7-8 to TRBJ1-1; D remains unclear. Germline loops: CDR1 SGHVS, CDR2 FQNEAQ. The CDR3 spans 15 residues. The V gene lost 1 base and the J gene lost 5 bases, with 14 bases spanning the gap. The CDR3 protein is CASSLGDWGLTEAFF. CDR3 nucleotide sequence: TGTGCCAGCAGCTTAGGTGATTGGGGATTGACTGAAGCTTTCTTT.

This clonotype was picked up many times. The chain has TRBV10-2 and TRBJ2-2, with D possibly matching TRBD2 (6 bases). Germline V CDR1 and CDR2: WSHSY, SAAADI. The CDR3 is 15 residues long. The V end lost 3 bases, the J end lost 6 bases, and 14 bases lay between the germline ends. Here the CDR3 DNA reads TGCGCCAGCAGTGATTCCGGGAGTGTTCCCGGGGAGCTGTTTTTT. It yields the protein CASSDSGSVPGELFF.

This clonotype came up many times. V is TRBV9 and J is TRBJ2-6, with D perhaps TRBD1 (5 bases). Germline CDR1 SGDLS, CDR2 YYNGEE. With 2 bases removed from V and 0 bases from J, the gap between germline ends came to 12 bases. The CDR3 consists of 17 residues. The CDR3 sequence is CASSVPRADSGANVLTF. CDR3 bases: TGTGCCAGCAGCGTCCCCAGGGCCGACTCTGGGGCCAACGTCCTGACTTTC.

The chain joins TRBV7-9 to TRBJ2-2; 7 bases align to TRBD2. The germline V gene has CDR1 SEHNR and CDR2 FQNEAQ (reference sequence). Trimming removed 8 bases from V and 3 bases from J; junction bases left unmatched: 12. The CDR3 runs 16 residues. The CDR3 bases are TGTGCCAGCCAATCATTACCGGGACTACACACCGGGGAGCTGTTTTTT. As protein: CASQSLPGLHTGELFF.

This clonotype showed up just once. A much bigger clone sits one base away, suggesting this may be a read error. The V and J genes are TRBV19 and TRBJ1-5; 7 bases fit TRBD1. The CDR3 contains 15 residues. Germline V gene lookup returns CDR1 LNHDA and CDR2 SQIVND (reference sequence). The CDR3 bases are TGTGCCAGTAGTCCCGACAGGGATCGCAATCGGCCCCAGCATTTT. Translation: CASSPDRDRNRPQHF.

This clonotype has a count of ten or more. This rearrangement joins TRBV19 to TRBJ1-2; D is perhaps TRBD1 (5 bases). The V gene lost 4 bases and the J gene lost 4 bases, with 10 bases spanning the gap. Germline V CDR1 and CDR2: LNHDA, SQIVND (reference sequence). The CDR3 spans 13 residues. CDR3 coding DNA: TGTGCCAGTAGTAAACAGGCGGGCTATGGCTACACCTTC. Protein product: CASSKQAGYGYTF.

There are many counts of this clonotype. This chain links TRBV7-9 with TRBJ2-3; 8 bases match TRBD2. Germline values: CDR1 SEHNR, CDR2 FQNEAQ (reference sequence). This CDR3 has 18 amino acids. The J segment lost 4 bases and the V segment lost 5 bases, leaving 17 bases of the junction unmatched. Here the CDR3 reads CASSPALYGTSGADTQYF. CDR3 bases: TGTGCCAGCAGCCCCGCGTTGTACGGGACTAGTGGGGCAGATACGCAGTATTTT.

This clonotype was found many times. The CDR3 region has the DNA TGTGCCAGCAGTCCACGACAGACCTTGGATGACACCTTC. Protein: CASSPRQTLDDTF. The chain joins TRBV28 to TRBJ1-2; possibly TRBD1 for D (5 bases). The germline V and J ends were trimmed by 5 bases and 12 bases, with 19 bases remaining between them. This CDR3 spans 13 amino acids. Looked up from germline, CDR1 is MDHEN and CDR2 is SYDVKM.

CDR3 DNA sequence: TGTGCCAGCAGCCAGTCGGACAGGGCGAACACTGAAGCTTTCTTT. This encodes CASSQSDRANTEAFF. The chain recombines TRBV3-1 with TRBJ1-1, with 8 bases identical to TRBD1. The CDR3 has 15 residues. Germline CDR1 is LGHDT and CDR2 is YNNKEL (reference sequence). V was pared by 3 bases and J by 1 base, with 4 bases of the junction left unmatched. The complete variable domain, with remaining parts taken from reference TRBV3-1 and TRBJ1-1, reads DTAVSQTPKYLVTQMGNDKSIKCEQNLGHDTMYWYKQDSKKFLKIMFSYNNKELIINETVPNRFSPKSPDKAHLNLHINSLELGDSAVYFCASSQSDRANTEAFFGQGTRLTVV.

The chain is built from TRBV6-5 and TRBJ1-1; no firm D call. The CDR3 has 12 residues. Germline CDR1 MNHEY, CDR2 SVGAGI. Trimming cost V 2 bases and J 7 bases, with 8 bases left between them. This CDR3 reads CASSYRAHEAFF. CDR3 sequence (DNA): TGTGCCAGCAGTTACCGGGCCCATGAAGCTTTCTTT.

This clonotype has only a few counts. This rearrangement joins TRBV12-3 or TRBV12-4 to TRBJ2-7, with 11 bases lining up with TRBD2. The length of the CDR3 is 16 residues. With 1 base clipped from V and 9 bases from J, the junction kept 11 bases outside the gene matches. Here the CDR3 reads CASSLGVAGGGLGQYF. In DNA form, the CDR3 reads TGTGCCAGCAGTTTAGGGGTAGCGGGAGGGGGTTTGGGGCAGTACTTC.

This clonotype was observed a few times. V and J are TRBV5-1 and TRBJ2-2; TRBD2 aligns across 9 bases. V shed 1 base, J shed 4 bases, and the junction held 5 bases outside the gene matches. Germline values: CDR1 SGHRS, CDR2 YFSETQ. This CDR3 comprises 16 residues. The CDR3 sequence is CASSLTAGGVTGELFF. In nucleotides, the CDR3 is TGCGCCAGCAGCTTGACAGCGGGAGGAGTCACCGGGGAGCTGTTTTTT.

The genes are TRBV5-6 and TRBJ2-3; 10 bases are a match to TRBD2. The V and J ends lost 0 bases and 4 bases, in that order; junction bases with no gene match: 5. CDR3 size: 16 residues. In germline, CDR1 is SGHDT, CDR2 YYEEEE. The CDR3, as DNA: TGTGCCAGCAGCTTGGAGGGACTAGCGCTCCCAGATACGCAGTATTTT. Amino acid sequence: CASSLEGLALPDTQYF.

Comment on this clonotype: A much larger clone lies one base from this, so it may be a read error. Because the CDR3 is missing its conserved closing phenylalanine or tryptophan, this is likely a read error. The chain couples TRBV5-1 to TRBJ2-5; 9 nucleotides align to TRBD2. The J call may be mistaken, given a closer DNA end match to TRBJ2-1. CDR1 is SGHRS and CDR2 is YFSETQ in the germline V gene. The CDR3 runs 15 residues. CDR3 residues: CASSLAVAGVDEQFS. As DNA, the CDR3 is TGCGCCAGCAGCTTGGCGGTAGCGGGAGTTGATGAGCAGTTCTCC.

The V call is TRBV20-1, the J call TRBJ1-5; TRBD1 matches at 9 bases. The germline V gene has CDR1 DFQATT and CDR2 SNEGSKA (reference sequence). V was clipped by 6 bases and J by 4 bases; unmatched bases: 7. The CDR3 is 14 amino acids. CDR3 residues: CSALGQGGNQPQHF. For the CDR3, the DNA is TGCAGTGCGTTGGGACAGGGAGGGAATCAGCCCCAGCATTTT.

In this sample, this clonotype turned up many times. The chain uses TRBV19 and TRBJ1-1; D not certain. The germline V gene encodes CDR1 LNHDA and CDR2 SQIVND (reference sequence). The CDR3 sequence is 14 residues long. V shed 2 bases and J shed 3 bases, with 10 bases lying between them. The CDR3 nucleotides are TGTGCCAGTAGTATAAAAGGCCAGCACACTGAAGCTTTCTTT. Encoded protein: CASSIKGQHTEAFF.

There are a few counts of this clonotype. The J gene is TRBJ2-1, the V gene TRBV10-2; the match to TRBD2 covers 12 bases. The CDR3 spans 15 residues. V lost 8 bases to trimming and J lost 7 bases; unmatched junction nucleotides: 9. Looked up from germline, CDR1 is WSHSY and CDR2 is SAAADI. The CDR3 nucleotides are TGCGCCAGCCGTCTAGCGGGAGGGTTGGGGAATGAGCAGTTCTTC. Translating it yields CASRLAGGLGNEQFF.

On this clonotype itself: The junction departs from the called germline gene at one end, perhaps through a read error. The V call is TRBV5-1, the J call TRBJ2-1, with 9 bases aligning to TRBD1. This CDR3 has 15 amino acids. Germline assignment: CDR1 SGHRS and CDR2 YFSETQ. The chain's CDR3 is CASSPGQGPSETQCF. The CDR3 DNA follows: TGCGCCAGCAGCCCTGGACAGGGGCCTTCCGAGACCCAGTGCTTC.

This clonotype was found many times. V is TRBV7-9 and J is TRBJ2-1, with 16 bases fitting TRBD2. The germline V gene has CDR1 SEHNR and CDR2 FQNEAQ (reference sequence). V lost 6 bases and J lost 7; bases outside the gene matches: 6. This CDR3 spans 16 amino acids. The CDR3 reads CASRTGTSGRDNEQFF. CDR3 nucleotides: TGTGCCAGCAGGACCGGGACTAGCGGGAGGGATAATGAGCAGTTCTTC. Full variable domain (missing parts from reference TRBV7-9 and TRBJ2-1): DTGVSQNPRHKITKRGQNVTFRCDPISEHNRLYWYRQTLGQGPEFLTYFQNEAQLEKSRLLSDRFSAERPKGSFSTLEIQRTEQGDSAMYLCASRTGTSGRDNEQFFGPGTRLTVL.

This clonotype appeared many times. The genes are TRBV4-1 and TRBJ1-6, with 7 bases identical to TRBD1. J lost 6 bases, V lost 3 bases, and 5 bases had no gene match. Germline V lookup: CDR1 MGHRA, CDR2 YSYEKL. This CDR3 has 15 residues. CDR3 nucleotide sequence: TGCGCCAGCAGCCACCCGGGACAGATTAATTCACCCCTCCACTTT. Translation: CASSHPGQINSPLHF.

This clonotype was found many times. This chain connects TRBV30 to TRBJ1-5; D unresolved. CDR3 size: 17 residues. CDR1 is GTSNPN, CDR2 SVGIG, per germline (reference sequence). Trimming left V 0 bases short and J 2 bases short, with 17 bases between. The CDR3 nucleotides read TGTGCCTGGAGTGTACGGAGGGCCCTTCTGGGCAATCAGCCCCAGCATTTT. It encodes CAWSVRRALLGNQPQHF.

This clonotype was seen at least ten times. The chain links TRBV10-3 to TRBJ2-3, with 10 positions matching TRBD2. This CDR3 has 20 amino acids. Germline V CDR1 and CDR2: ENHRY, SYGVKD. With 0 bases clipped from V and 7 bases from J, the junction kept 19 bases outside the gene matches. CDR3 region: CAISESPQRRAGGPLNTQYF. The CDR3, as DNA: TGTGCCATCAGTGAGTCACCCCAACGCAGAGCGGGAGGGCCTCTGAATACGCAGTATTTT.